The T cell receptor (beta chain) described here comes from a study of CD4+ T cells in melanoma. J lost 7 bases, V lost 5 bases, and 7 bases had no gene match. The CDR3 has 14 residues. Germline lookup yields CDR1 LNHDA and CDR2 SQIVND (reference sequence). This clone has more than one count but fewer than ten. The method was immunoSEQ multiplex PCR; TCRdb's version includes in-frame clones alone and lacks a portion of them. The sample contains some 15,000 clones, more than 55% of which appear only once. The sequence was collected from a human donor with melanoma. Source material: cells from a culture (not recorded whether cultured in vitro). The chain carries TRBV19 and TRBJ1-4; 7 bases are shared with TRBD1. In nucleotides, the CDR3 is TGTGCCAGTAGTCCGGGACAGCCCCGTGAAAAACTGTTTTTT. Residues: CASSPGQPREKLFF.